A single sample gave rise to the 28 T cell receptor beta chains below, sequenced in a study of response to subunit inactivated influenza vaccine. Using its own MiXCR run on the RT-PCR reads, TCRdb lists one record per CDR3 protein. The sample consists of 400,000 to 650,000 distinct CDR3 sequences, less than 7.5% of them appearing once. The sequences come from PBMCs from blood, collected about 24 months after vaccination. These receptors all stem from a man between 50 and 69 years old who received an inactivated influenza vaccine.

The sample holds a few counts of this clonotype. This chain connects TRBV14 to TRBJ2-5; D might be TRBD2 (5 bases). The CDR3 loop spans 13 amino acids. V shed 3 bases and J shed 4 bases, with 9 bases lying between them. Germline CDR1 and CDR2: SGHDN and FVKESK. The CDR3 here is CASSQTTRETQYF. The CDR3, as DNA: TGTGCCAGCAGCCAGACTACGCGAGAGACCCAGTACTTC.

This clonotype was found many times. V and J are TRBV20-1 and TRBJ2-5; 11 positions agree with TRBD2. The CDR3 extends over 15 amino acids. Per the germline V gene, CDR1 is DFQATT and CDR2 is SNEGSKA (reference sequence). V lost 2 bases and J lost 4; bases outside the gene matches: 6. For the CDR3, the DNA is TGCAGTGCTAGACATACTAGCGGGGGAACAGAGACCCAGTACTTC. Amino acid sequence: CSARHTSGGTETQYF.

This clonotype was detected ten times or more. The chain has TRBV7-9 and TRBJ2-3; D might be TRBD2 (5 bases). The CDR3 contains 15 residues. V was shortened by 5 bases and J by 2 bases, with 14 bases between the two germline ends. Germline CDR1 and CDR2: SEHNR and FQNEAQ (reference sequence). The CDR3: CASSARSGTTDTQYF. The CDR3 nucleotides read TGTGCCAGCAGCGCACGGAGCGGAACCACAGATACGCAGTATTTT.

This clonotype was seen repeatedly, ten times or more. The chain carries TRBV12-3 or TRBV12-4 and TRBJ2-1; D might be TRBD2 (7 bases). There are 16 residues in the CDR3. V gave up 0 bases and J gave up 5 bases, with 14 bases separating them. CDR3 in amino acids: CASSLAGGRPNNEQFF. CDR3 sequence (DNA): TGTGCCAGCAGTTTAGCGGGGGGGCGTCCGAACAATGAGCAGTTCTTC.

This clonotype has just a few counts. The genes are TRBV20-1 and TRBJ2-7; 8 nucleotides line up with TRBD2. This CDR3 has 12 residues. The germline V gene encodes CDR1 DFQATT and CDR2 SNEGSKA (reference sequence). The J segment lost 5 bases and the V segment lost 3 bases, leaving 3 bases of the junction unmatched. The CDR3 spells CSASSGDHEQYF. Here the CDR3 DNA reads TGCAGTGCTAGTAGCGGGGACCACGAGCAGTACTTC.

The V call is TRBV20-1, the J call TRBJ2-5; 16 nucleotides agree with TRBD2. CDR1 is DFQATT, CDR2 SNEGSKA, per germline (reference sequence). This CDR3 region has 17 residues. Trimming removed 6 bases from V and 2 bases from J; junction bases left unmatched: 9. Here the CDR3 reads CSATGTSGGASQETQYF. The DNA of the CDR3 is TGCAGTGCCACCGGGACTAGCGGGGGGGCCTCACAAGAGACCCAGTACTTC.

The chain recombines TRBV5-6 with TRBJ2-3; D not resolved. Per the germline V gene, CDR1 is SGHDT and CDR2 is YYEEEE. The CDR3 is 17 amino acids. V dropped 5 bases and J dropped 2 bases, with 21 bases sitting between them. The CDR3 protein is CASSNGRAGGNTDTQYF. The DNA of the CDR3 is TGTGCCAGCAGTAACGGACGCGCCGGCGGAAACACAGATACGCAGTATTTT. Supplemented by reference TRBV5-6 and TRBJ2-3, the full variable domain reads DAGVTQSPTHLIKTRGQQVTLRCSPKSGHDTVSWYQQALGQGPQFIFQYYEEEERQRGNFPDRFSGHQFPNYSSELNVNALLLGDSALYLCASSNGRAGGNTDTQYFGPGTRLTVL.

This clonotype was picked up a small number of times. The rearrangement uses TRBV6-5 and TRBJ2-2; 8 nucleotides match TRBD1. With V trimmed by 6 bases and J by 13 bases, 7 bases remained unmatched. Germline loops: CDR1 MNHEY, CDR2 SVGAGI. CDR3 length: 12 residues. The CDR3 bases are TGTGCCAGCAGCCCTGACAGGGGATGGCTGTTTTTT. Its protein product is CASSPDRGWLFF.

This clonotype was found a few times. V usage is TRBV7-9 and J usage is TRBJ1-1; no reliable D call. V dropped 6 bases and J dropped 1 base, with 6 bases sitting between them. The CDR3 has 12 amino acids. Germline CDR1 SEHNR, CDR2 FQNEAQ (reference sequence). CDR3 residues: CASRTTNTEAFF. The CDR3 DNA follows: TGTGCCAGCAGGACAACGAACACTGAAGCTTTCTTT.

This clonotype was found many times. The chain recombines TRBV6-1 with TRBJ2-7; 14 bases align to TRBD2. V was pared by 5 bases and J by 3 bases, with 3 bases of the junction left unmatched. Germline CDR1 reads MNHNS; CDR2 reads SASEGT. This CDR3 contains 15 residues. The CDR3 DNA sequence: TGTGCCAGCAGTCCGACTAGCGGGAGGGACTACGAGCAGTACTTC. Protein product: CASSPTSGRDYEQYF.

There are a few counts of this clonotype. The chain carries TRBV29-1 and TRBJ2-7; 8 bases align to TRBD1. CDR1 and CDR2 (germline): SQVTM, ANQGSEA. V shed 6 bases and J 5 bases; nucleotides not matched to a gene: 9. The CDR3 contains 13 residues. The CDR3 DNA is TGCAGCGTAGCCGACAGGGGCGGCCACGAGCAGTACTTC. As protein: CSVADRGGHEQYF.

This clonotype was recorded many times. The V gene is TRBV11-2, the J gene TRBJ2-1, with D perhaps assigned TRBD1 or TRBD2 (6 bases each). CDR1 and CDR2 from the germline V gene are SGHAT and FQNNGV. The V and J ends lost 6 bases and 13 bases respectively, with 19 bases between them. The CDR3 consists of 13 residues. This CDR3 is CASSPYPGAGQFF. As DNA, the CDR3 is TGTGCCAGCAGTCCATACCCGGGGGCGGGCCAGTTCTTC.

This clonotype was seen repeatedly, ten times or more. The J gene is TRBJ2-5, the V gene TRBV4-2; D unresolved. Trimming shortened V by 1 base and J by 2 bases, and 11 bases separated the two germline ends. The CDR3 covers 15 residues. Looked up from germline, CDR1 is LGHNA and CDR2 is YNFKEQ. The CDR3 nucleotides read TGTGCCAGCAGCCAAGCTCCCGGCTATCAAGAGACCCAGTACTTC. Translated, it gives CASSQAPGYQETQYF.

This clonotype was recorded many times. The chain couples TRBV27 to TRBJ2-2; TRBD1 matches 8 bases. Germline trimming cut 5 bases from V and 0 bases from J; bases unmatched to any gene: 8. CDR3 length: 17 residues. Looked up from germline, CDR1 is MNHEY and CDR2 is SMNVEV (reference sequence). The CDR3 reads CASSHPATGANTGELFF. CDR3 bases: TGTGCCAGCAGTCATCCGGCGACAGGGGCGAACACCGGGGAGCTGTTTTTT.

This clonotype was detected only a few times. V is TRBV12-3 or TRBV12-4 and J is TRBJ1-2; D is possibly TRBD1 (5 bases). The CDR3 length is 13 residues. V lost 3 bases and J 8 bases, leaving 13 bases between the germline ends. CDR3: CASSFFREGGYTF. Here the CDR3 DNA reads TGTGCCAGCAGTTTCTTCAGGGAAGGAGGCTACACCTTC.

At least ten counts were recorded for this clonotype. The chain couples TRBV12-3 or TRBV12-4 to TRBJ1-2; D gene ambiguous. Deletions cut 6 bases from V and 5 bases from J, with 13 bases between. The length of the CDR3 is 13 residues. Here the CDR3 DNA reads TGTGCCAGCAGCCTGGGTGGAGTTTATGGCTACACCTTC. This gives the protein CASSLGGVYGYTF.

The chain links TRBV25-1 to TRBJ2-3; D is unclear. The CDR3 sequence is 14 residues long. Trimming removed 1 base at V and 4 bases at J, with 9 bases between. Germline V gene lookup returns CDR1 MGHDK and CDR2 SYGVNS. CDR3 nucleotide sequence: TGTGCCAGCAGTGAATCTCACAAGTCAGATACGCAGTATTTT. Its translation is CASSESHKSDTQYF. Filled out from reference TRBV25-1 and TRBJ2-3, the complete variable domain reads EADIYQTPRYLVIGTGKKITLECSQTMGHDKMYWYQQDPGMELHLIHYSYGVNSTEKGDLSSESTVSRIRTEHFPLTLESARPSHTSQYLCASSESHKSDTQYFGPGTRLTVL.

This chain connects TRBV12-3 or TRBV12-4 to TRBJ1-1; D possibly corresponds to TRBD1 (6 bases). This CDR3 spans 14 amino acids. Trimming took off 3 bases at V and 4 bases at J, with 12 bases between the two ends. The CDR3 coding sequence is TGTGCCAGCAGTTTTAGTATCAGGGGCACTGAAGCTTTCTTT. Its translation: CASSFSIRGTEAFF.

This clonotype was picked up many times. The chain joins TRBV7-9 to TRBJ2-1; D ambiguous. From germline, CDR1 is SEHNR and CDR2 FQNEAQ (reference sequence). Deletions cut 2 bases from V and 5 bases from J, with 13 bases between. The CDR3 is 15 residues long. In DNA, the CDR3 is TGTGCCAGCAGCTTAACCCAATTGAAAAACAATGAGCAGTTCTTC. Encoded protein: CASSLTQLKNNEQFF.

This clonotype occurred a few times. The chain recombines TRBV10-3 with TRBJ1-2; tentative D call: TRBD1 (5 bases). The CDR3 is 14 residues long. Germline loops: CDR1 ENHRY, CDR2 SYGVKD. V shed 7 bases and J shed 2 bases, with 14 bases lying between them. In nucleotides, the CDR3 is TGTGCCATCACCCAGGGAGGGGCGAACTATGGCTACACCTTC. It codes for CAITQGGANYGYTF.

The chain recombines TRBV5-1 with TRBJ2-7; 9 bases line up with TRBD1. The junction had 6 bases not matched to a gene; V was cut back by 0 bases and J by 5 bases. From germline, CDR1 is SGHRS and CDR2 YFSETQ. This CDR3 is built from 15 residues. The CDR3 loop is CASSLVQGARNEQYF. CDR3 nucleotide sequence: TGCGCCAGCAGCTTGGTACAGGGGGCTAGGAACGAGCAGTACTTC. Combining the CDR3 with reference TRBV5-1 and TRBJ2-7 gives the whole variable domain KAGVTQTPRYLIKTRGQQVTLSCSPISGHRSVSWYQQTPGQGLQFLFEYFSETQRNKGNFPGRFSGRQFSNSRSEMNVSTLELGDSALYLCASSLVQGARNEQYFGPGTRLTVT.

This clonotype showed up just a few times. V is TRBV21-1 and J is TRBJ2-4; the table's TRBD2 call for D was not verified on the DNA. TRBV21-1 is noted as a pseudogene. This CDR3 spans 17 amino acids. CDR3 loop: CASSNLGTHPAKNIQYF. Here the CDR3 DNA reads TGTGCCAGCAGCAACCTAGGGACTCATCCAGCCAAAAACATTCAGTACTTC.

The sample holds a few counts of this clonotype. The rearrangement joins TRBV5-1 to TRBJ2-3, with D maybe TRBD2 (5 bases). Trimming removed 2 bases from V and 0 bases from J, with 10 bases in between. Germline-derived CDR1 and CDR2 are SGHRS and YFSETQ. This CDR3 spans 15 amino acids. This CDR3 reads CASSLADQSTDTQYF. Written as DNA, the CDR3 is TGCGCCAGCAGCTTAGCGGACCAAAGCACAGATACGCAGTATTTT. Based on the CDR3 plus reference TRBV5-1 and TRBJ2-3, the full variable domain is KAGVTQTPRYLIKTRGQQVTLSCSPISGHRSVSWYQQTPGQGLQFLFEYFSETQRNKGNFPGRFSGRQFSNSRSEMNVSTLELGDSALYLCASSLADQSTDTQYFGPGTRLTVL.

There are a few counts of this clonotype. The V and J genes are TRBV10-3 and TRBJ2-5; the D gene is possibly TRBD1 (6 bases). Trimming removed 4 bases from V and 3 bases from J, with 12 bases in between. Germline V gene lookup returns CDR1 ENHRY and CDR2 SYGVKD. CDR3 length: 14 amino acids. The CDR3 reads CAISGWGQEETQYF. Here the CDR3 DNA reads TGTGCCATCAGTGGGTGGGGACAAGAAGAGACCCAGTACTTC.

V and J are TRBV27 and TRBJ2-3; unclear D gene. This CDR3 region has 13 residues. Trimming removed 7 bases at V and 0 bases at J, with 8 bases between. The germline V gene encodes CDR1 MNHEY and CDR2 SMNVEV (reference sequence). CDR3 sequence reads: CASKPHSTDTQYF. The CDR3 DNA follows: TGTGCCAGCAAACCACATAGCACAGATACGCAGTATTTT.

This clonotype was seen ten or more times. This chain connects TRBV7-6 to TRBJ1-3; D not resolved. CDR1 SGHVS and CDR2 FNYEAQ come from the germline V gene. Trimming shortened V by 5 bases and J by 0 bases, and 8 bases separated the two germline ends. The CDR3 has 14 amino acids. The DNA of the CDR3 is TGTGCCAGCAGCCTCCATGGCTCTGGAAACACCATATATTTT. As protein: CASSLHGSGNTIYF.

Here the CDR3 reads CASSQAGGWYNEQFF. In nucleotides, the CDR3 is TGTGCCAGCAGCCAAGCAGGGGGGTGGTACAATGAGCAGTTCTTC. This chain uses TRBV4-2 with TRBJ2-1; tentatively, D is TRBD1 (7 bases). The CDR3 covers 15 residues. Germline lookup yields CDR1 LGHNA and CDR2 YNFKEQ. The V and J ends lost 1 base and 4 bases respectively, with 11 bases between them.

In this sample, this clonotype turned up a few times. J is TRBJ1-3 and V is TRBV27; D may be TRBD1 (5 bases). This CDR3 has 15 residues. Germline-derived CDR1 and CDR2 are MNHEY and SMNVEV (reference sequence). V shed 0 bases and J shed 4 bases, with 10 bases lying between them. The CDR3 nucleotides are TGTGCCAGCAGTTTATCGAGAGGGGTCGGAAACACCATATATTTT. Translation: CASSLSRGVGNTIYF.